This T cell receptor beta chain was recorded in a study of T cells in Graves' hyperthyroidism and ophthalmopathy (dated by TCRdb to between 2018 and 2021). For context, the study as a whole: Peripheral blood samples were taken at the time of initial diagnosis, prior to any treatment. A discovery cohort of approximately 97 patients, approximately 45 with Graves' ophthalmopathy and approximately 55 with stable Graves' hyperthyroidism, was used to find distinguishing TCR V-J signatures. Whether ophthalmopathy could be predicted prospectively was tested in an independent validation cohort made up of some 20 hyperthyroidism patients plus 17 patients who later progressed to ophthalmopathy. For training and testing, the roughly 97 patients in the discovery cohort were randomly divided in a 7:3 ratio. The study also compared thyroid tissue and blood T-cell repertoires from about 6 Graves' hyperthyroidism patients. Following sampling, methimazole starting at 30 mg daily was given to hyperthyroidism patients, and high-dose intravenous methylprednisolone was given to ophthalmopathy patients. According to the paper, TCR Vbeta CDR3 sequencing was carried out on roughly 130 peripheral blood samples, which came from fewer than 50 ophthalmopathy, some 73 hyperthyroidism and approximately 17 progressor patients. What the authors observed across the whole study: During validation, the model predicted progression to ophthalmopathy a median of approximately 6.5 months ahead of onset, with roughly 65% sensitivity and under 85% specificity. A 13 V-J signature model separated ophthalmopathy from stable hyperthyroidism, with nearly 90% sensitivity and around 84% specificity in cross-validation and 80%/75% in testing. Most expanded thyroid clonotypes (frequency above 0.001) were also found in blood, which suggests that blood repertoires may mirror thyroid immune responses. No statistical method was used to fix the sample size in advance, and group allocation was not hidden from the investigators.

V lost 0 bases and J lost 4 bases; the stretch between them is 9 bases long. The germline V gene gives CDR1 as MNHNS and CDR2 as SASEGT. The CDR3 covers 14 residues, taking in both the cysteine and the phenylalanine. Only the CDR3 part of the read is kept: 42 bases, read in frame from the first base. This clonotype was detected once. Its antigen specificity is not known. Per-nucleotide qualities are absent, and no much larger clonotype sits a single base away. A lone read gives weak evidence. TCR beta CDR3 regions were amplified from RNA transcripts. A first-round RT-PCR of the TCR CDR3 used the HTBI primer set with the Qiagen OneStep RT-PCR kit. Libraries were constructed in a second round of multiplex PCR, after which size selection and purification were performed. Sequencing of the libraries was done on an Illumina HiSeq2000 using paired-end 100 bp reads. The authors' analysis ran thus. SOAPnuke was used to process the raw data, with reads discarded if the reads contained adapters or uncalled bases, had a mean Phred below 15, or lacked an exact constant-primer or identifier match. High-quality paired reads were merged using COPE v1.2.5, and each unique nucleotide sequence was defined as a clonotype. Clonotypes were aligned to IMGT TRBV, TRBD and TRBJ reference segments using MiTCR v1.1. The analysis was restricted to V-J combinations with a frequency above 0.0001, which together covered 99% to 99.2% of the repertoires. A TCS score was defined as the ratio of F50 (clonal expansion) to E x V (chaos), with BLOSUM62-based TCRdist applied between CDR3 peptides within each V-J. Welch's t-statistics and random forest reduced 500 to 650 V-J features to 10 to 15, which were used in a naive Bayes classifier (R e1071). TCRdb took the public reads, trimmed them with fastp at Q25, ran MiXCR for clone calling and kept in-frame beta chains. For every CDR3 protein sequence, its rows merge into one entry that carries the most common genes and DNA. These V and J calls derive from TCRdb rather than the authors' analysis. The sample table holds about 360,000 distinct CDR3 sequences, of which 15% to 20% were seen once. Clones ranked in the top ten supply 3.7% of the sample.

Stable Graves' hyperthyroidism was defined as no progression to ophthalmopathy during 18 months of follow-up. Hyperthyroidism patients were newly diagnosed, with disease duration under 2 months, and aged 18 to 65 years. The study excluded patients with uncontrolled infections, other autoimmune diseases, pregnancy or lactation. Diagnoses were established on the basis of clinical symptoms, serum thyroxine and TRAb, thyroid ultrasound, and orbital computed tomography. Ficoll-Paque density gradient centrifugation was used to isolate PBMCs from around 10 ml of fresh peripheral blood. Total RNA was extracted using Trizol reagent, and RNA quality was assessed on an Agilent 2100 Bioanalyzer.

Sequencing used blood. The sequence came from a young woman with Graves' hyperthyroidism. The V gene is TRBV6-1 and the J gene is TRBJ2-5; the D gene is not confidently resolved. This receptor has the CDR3 CASSEAWYLETQYF. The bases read TGTGCCAGCAGTGAAGCCTGGTACTTAGAGACCCAGTACTTC.